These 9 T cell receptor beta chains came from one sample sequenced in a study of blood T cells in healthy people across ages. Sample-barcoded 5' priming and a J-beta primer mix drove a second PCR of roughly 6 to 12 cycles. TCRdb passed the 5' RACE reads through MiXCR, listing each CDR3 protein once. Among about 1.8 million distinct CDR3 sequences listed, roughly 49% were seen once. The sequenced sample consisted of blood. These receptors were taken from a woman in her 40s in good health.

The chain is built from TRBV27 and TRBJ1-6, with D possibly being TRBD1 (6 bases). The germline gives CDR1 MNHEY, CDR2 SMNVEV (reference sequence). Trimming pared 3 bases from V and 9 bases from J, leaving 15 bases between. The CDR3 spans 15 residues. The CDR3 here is CASSLQGSGTSPLHF. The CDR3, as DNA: TGTGCCAGCAGTTTGCAGGGGTCGGGGACTTCACCCCTCCACTTT.

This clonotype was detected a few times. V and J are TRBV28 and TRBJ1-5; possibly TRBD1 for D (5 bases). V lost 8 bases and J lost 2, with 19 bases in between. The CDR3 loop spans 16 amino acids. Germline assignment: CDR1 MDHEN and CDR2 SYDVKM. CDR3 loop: CASLPRGRAGNQPQHF. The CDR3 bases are TGTGCCAGCCTCCCACGGGGCAGGGCGGGCAATCAGCCCCAGCATTTT.

CDR3 residues: CASSRGDRDYEQFF. The CDR3 coding sequence is TGCGCCAGCAGCCGCGGGGACAGGGACTATGAGCAGTTCTTC. The chain has TRBV4-3 and TRBJ2-1; 9 positions agree with TRBD1. CDR3 size: 14 residues. Trimming at V came to 4 bases and at J to 8 bases, leaving 6 bases not matched to a gene. Germline values: CDR1 LGHNA, CDR2 YSLEER.

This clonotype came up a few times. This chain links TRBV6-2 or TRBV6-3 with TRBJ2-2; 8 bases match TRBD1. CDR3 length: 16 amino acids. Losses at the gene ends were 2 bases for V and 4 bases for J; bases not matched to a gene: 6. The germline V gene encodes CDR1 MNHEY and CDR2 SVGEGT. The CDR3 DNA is TGTGCCAGCAGTTACCAGGGGGCGGTAGGCACCGGGGAGCTGTTTTTT. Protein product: CASSYQGAVGTGELFF.

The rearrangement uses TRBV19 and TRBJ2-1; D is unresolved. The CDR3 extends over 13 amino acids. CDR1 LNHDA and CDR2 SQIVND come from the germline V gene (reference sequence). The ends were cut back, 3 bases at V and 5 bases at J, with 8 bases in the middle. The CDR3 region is CASSIWQNNEQFF. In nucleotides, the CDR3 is TGTGCCAGTAGTATCTGGCAGAACAATGAGCAGTTCTTC.

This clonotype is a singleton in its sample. For the CDR3, the DNA is TGTGCCAGCAGTTACTCGATCATAATCACTGAAGCTTTCTTT. Amino acid sequence: CASSYSIIITEAFF. The V gene is TRBV6-5, the J gene TRBJ1-1; D unclear. Germline V gene data show CDR1 as MNHEY and CDR2 as SVGAGI. There are 14 residues in the CDR3. The V and J ends lost 0 bases and 4 bases respectively, with 9 bases between them.

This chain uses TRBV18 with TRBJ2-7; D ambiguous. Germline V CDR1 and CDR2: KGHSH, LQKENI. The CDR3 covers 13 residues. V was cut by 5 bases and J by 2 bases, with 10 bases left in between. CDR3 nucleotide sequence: TGTGCCAGCTCAATTTCAAAAACCTACGAGCAGTACTTC. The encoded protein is CASSISKTYEQYF.

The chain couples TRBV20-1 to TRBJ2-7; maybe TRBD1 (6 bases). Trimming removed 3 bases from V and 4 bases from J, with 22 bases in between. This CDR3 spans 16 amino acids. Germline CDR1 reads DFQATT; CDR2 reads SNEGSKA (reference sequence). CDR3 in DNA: TGCAGTGCTAGGGCCAATCACCGGGACATAGCTTACGAGCAGTACTTC. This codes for CSARANHRDIAYEQYF.

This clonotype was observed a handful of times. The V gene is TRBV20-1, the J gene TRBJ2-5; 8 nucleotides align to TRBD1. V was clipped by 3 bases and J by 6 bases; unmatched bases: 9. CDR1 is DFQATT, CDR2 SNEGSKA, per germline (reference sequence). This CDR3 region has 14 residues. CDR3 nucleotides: TGCAGTGCTAGGGGAGGACAGGGAGAAAAGACCCAGTACTTC. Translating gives CSARGGQGEKTQYF.